This TCR beta chain was sequenced in a study of cytomegalovirus exposure and HLA in healthy donors. Notes on the study in general: Testing in vitro showed a few CMV-associated chains specific for CMV antigens. Cytomegalovirus-associated status was assigned to fewer than 200 TCR beta chains. Most sequenced TCRs were rare (though some public TCRs occurred in many donors). Published work reported that the classifier diagnosed cytomegalovirus status with high specificity and sensitivity.

The protocol was immunoSEQ multiplex PCR, while the TCRdb copy is restricted to in-frame clones and leaves out a portion. Among more than 140,000 clones listed, approximately 91% were seen once. Turning to this clone: Its antigen is as yet unknown.

The CDR3 is 11 residues long. Trimming removed 0 bases from V and 7 bases from J, with 5 bases in between. Germline assignment: CDR1 SGDLS and CDR2 YYNGEE. The source is a woman younger than 35 in good health and CMV-seropositive. Material: PBMCs. The chain links TRBV9 to TRBJ2-7, with D hard to call. The CDR3 spells CASSVGEEQYF. The CDR3 bases are TGTGCCAGCAGCGTAGGAGAAGAGCAGTACTTC.